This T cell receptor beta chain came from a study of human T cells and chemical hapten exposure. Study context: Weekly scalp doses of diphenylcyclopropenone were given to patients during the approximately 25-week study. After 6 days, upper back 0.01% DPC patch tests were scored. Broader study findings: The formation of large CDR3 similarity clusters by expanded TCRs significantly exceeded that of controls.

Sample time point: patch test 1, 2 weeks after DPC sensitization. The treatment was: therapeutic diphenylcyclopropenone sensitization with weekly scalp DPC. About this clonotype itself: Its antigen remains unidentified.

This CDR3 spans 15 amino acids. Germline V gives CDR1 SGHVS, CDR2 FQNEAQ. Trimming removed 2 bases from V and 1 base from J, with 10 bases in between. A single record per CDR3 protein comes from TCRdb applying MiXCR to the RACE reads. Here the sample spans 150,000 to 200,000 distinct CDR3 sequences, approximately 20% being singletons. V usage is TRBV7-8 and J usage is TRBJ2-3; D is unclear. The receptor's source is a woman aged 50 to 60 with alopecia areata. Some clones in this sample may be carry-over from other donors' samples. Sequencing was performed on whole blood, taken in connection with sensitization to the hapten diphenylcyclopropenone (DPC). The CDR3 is CASSLLGYGTDTQYF. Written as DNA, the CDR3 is TGTGCCAGCAGCTTACTTGGGTATGGCACAGATACGCAGTATTTT. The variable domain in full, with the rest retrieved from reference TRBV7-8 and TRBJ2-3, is GAGVSQSPRYKVAKRGQDVALRCDPISGHVSLFWYQQALGQGPEFLTYFQNEAQLDKSGLPSDRFFAERPEGSVSTLKIQRTQQEDSAVYLCASSLLGYGTDTQYFGPGTRLTVL.